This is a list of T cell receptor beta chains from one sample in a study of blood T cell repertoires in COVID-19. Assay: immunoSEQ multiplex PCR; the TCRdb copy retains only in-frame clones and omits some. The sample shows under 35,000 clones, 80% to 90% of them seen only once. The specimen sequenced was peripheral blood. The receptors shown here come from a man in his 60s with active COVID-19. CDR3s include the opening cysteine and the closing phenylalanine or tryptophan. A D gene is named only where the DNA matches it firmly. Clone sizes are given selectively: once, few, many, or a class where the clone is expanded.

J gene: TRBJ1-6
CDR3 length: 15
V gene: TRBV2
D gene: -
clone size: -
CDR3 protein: CASSSPGGSGSPLHF
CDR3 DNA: TGTGCCAGCAGCTCCCCTGGGGGGTCTGGGTCACCCCTCCACTTT

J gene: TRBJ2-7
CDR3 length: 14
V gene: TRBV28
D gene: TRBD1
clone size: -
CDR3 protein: CASSPPTGKYEQYF
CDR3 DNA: TGTGCCAGCAGTCCACCGACAGGGAAGTACGAGCAGTACTTC

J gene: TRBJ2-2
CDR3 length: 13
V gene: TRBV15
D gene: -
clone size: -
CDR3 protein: CATSQGSTGELFF
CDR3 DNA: TGTGCCACCAGTCAGGGGAGCACCGGGGAGCTGTTTTTT

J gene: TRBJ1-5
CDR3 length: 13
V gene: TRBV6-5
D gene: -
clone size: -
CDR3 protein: CASSTLPTQPQHF
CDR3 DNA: TGTGCCAGCAGTACCCTCCCTACTCAGCCCCAGCATTTT

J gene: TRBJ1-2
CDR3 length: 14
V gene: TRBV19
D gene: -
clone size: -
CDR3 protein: CASQSSTGLTGYTF
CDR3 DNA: TGTGCCAGCCAGTCCTCGACAGGCCTCACAGGCTACACCTTC

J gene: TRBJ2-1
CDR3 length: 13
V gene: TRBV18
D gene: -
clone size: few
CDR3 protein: CASSPVLSDEQFF
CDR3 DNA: TGTGCCAGCTCCCCCGTTTTGAGCGATGAGCAGTTCTTC

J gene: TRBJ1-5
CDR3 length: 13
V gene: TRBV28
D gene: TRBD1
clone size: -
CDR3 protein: CASSQQGYQPQHF
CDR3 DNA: TGTGCCAGCAGTCAACAGGGGTATCAGCCCCAGCATTTT

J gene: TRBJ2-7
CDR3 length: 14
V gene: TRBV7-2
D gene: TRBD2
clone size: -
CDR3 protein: CASSRTSGPYEQYF
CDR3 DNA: TGTGCCAGCAGCCGGACTAGCGGACCCTACGAGCAGTACTTC

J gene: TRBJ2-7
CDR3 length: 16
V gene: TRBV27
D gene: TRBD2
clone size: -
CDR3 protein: CASSVRLAGSSYEQYF
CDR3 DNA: TGTGCCAGCAGTGTGAGACTAGCGGGGAGCTCCTACGAGCAGTACTTC

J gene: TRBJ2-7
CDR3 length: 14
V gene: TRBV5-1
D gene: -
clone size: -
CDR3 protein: CASSLLTATYEQYF
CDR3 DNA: TGCGCCAGCAGCTTACTGACAGCCACCTACGAGCAGTACTTC

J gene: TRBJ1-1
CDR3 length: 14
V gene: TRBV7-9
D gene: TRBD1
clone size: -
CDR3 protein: CASSLGQANTEAFF
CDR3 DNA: TGTGCCAGCAGCTTGGGACAGGCCAACACTGAAGCTTTCTTT

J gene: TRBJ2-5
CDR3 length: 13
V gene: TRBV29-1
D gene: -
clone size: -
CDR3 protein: CSAEPLHQETQYF
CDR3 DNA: TGCAGCGCTGAACCACTCCACCAAGAGACCCAGTACTTC

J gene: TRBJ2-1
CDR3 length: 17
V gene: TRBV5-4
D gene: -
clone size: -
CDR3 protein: CASSAPLGRERKGEQFF
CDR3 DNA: TGTGCCAGCAGCGCTCCACTAGGACGAGAGCGGAAAGGTGAGCAGTTCTTC

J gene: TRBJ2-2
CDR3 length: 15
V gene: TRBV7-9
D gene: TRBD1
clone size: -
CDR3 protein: CASSETGLATGELFF
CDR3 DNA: TGTGCCAGCAGCGAGACAGGGTTAGCCACCGGGGAGCTGTTTTTT

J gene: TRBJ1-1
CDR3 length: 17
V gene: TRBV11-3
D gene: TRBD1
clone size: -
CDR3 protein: CASSLDLPDGQGAEAFF
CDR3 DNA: TGTGCCAGCAGCTTAGATTTGCCCGATGGACAGGGCGCTGAAGCTTTCTTT

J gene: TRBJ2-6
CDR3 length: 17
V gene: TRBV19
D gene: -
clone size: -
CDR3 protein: CASSLQGRYSGANVLTF
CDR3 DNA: TGTGCCAGTAGCCTACAGGGAAGGTACTCTGGGGCCAACGTCCTGACTTTC

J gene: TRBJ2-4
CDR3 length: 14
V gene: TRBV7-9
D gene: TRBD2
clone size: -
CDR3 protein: CASSRSGVGDIQYF
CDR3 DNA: TGTGCCAGCAGCCGGAGCGGGGTTGGGGACATTCAGTACTTC

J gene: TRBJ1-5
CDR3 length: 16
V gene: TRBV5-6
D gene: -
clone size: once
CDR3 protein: CASSSTKGGGNQPQHF
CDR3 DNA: TGTGCCAGCAGCTCGACGAAAGGGGGGGGCAATCAGCCCCAGCATTTT

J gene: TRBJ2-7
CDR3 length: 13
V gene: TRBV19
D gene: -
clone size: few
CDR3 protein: CASSMRGTYEQYF
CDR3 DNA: TGTGCCAGTAGTATGAGGGGGACCTACGAGCAGTACTTC

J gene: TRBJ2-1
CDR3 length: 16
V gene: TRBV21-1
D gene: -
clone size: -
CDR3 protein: CASSNNGTSGNNEQFF
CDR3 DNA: TGTGCCAGCAGCAATAACGGGACTAGCGGGAACAATGAGCAGTTCTTC

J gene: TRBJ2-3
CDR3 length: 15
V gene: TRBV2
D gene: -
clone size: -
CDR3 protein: CASSEAKLAGDTQYF
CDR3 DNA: TGTGCCAGCAGTGAAGCAAAACTAGCAGGCGATACGCAGTATTTT

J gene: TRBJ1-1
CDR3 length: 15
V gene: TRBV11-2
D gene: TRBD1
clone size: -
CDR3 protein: CASSLYRGRDTEAFF
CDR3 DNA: TGTGCCAGCAGCTTATACAGGGGCAGGGACACTGAAGCTTTCTTT

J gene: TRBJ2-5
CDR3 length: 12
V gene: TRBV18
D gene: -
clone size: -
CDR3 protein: CASSSYQETQYF
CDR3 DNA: TGTGCCAGCTCCTCCTACCAAGAGACCCAGTACTTC

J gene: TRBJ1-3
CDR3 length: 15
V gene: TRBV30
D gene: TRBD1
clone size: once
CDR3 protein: CAWKAKGAGGNTIYF
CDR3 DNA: TGTGCCTGGAAGGCGAAGGGGGCGGGTGGAAACACCATATATTTT

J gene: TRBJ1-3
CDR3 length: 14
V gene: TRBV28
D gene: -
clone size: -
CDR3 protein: CASSPGLREVTIYF
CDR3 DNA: TGTGCCAGCAGTCCCGGATTAAGAGAGGTCACCATATATTTT

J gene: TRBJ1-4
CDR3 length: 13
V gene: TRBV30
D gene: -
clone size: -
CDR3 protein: CAWTPRGSEKLFF
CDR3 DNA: TGTGCCTGGACACCCAGGGGAAGTGAAAAACTGTTTTTT

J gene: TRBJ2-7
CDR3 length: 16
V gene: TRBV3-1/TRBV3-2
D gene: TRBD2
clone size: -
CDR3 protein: CASSHRGVAGVGEQYF
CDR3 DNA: TGTGCCAGCAGCCACCGCGGAGTAGCGGGAGTGGGAGAGCAGTACTTC

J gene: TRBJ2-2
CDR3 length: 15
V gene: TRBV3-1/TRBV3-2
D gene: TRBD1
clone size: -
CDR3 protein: CASSGYRGRSGELFF
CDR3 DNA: TGTGCCAGCAGCGGCTACAGGGGGCGATCCGGGGAGCTGTTTTTT

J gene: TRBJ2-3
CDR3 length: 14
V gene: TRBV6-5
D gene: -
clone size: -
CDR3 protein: CASSSGTDRGTQYF
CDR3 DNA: TGTGCCAGCAGTTCCGGGACTGATAGGGGTACGCAGTATTTT

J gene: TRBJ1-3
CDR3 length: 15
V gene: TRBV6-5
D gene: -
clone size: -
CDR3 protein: CASSYQRHRGDTIYF
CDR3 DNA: TGTGCCAGCAGTTACCAGAGACATCGCGGGGACACCATATATTTT

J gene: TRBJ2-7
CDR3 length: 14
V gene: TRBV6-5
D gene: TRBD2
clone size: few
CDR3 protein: CASTWTSGSGEQYF
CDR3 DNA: TGTGCCAGCACCTGGACTAGCGGGAGTGGCGAGCAGTACTTC

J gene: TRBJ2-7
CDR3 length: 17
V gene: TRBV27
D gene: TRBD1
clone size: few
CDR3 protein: CASSLGGPGQGSYEQYF
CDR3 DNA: TGTGCCAGCAGTTTAGGGGGACCGGGACAGGGGTCCTACGAGCAGTACTTC

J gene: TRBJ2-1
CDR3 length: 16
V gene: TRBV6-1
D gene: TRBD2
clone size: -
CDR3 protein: CASSVQAGGPYNEQFF
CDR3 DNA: TGTGCCAGCAGTGTTCAAGCGGGAGGGCCATACAATGAGCAGTTCTTC

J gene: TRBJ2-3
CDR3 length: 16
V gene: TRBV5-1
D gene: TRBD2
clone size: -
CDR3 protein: CASSLDVAGEADTQYF
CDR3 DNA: TGCGCCAGCAGCTTGGACGTAGCGGGAGAGGCAGATACGCAGTATTTT

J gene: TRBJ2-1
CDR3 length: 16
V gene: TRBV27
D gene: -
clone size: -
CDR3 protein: CASSLSGRVSGNEQFF
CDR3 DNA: TGTGCCAGCAGTTTATCTGGTCGGGTATCGGGCAATGAGCAGTTCTTC

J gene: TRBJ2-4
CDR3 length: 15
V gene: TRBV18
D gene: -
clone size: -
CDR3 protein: CASSPDRLAKNIQYF
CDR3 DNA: TGTGCCAGCTCACCAGACAGATTAGCCAAAAACATTCAGTACTTC

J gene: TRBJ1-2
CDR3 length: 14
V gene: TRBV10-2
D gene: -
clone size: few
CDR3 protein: CASSGPSGRYGYTF
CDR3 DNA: TGCGCCAGCAGTGGGCCATCAGGTCGGTATGGCTACACCTTC

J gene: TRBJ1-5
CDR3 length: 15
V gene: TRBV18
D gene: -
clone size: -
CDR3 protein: CASSPPGPFNQPQHF
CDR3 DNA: TGTGCCAGCTCACCGCCAGGGCCTTTCAATCAGCCCCAGCATTTT

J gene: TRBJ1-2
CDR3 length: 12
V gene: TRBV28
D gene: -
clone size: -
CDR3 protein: CASDKGRGGYTF
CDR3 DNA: TGTGCCAGCGATAAGGGGAGGGGAGGCTACACCTTC

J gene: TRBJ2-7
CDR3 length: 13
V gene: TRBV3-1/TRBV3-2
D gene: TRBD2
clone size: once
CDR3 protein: CASSYRTSLEQYF
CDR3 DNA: TGTGCCAGCAGCTACCGGACTAGCCTTGAGCAGTACTTC

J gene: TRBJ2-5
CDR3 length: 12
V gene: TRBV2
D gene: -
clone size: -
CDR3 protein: CASTPFPETQYF
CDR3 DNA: TGTGCCAGCACCCCGTTCCCGGAGACCCAGTACTTC

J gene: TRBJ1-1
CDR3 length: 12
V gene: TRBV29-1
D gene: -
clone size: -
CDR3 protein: CSVDRGNTEAFF
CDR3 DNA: TGCAGCGTTGATCGCGGGAACACTGAAGCTTTCTTT

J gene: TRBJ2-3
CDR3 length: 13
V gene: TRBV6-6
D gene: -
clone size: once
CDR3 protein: CASNPRVTDTQYF
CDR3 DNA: TGTGCCAGCAATCCCAGGGTAACAGATACGCAGTATTTT

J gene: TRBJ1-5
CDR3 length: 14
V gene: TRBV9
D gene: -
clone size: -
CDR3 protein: CASSDRQDPQPQHF
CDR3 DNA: TGTGCCAGCAGCGACCGACAGGATCCACAGCCCCAGCATTTT